These T cell receptor beta chains were read from a single sample in a study of shared clonotypes between healthy human individuals. Profiling relied on immunoSEQ multiplex PCR, and the TCRdb table lists in-frame clones only, not all of them. The sample shows some 980,000 clones, over 75% of them seen only once. Sequencing was performed on memory CD4+ T cells sorted from blood. These receptors were obtained from a man aged 18 to 30 in good health. The CDR3 runs from the conserved cysteine through the conserved F or W. Each record gives: J gene, D gene, V gene, clone size, CDR3 DNA, CDR3 protein. A D gene is named only where the DNA matches it firmly. The listing skips clone size in some rows; elsewhere it reads once, few, many or a size class.

>TRBJ2-3|.|TRBV12-5|.
TGTGCTAGTGGTTTGGTATCCAGCACAGATACGCAGTATTTT
CASGLVSSTDTQYF
>TRBJ2-3|.|TRBV10-3|.
TGTGCCATCAGTGATACGGCGGGAAACACGGATACGCAGTATTTT
CAISDTAGNTDTQYF
>TRBJ2-5|TRBD2|TRBV5-1|few
TGCGCCAGCAGCTTGGATACGGGAGGGCCGTTGGAGACCCAGTACTTC
CASSLDTGGPLETQYF
>TRBJ2-5|TRBD2|TRBV19|.
TGTGCCGCCGCGGGAGGGCCGGGCGAGACCCAGTACTTC
CAAAGGPGETQYF
>TRBJ2-1|TRBD2|TRBV5-1|once
TGCGCCAGCAGCCATACTAGCGGGAGGGCCCTGCAGGACCCCAATGAGCAGTTCTTC
CASSHTSGRALQDPNEQFF
>TRBJ1-1|.|TRBV6-1|.
TGTGCCAGCAGTGACCGGGCCTCAAACACTGAAGCTTTCTTT
CASSDRASNTEAFF
>TRBJ2-2|.|TRBV2|medium-sized
TGTGCCAGCAGTGAGTCAACTTCCGGGGAGCTGTTTTTT
CASSESTSGELFF
>TRBJ1-5|.|TRBV7-9|.
TGTGCCAGCAGCCCGGACAAATCCAATCAGCCCCAGCATTTT
CASSPDKSNQPQHF
>TRBJ1-2|TRBD1|TRBV10-3|once
TGTGCCATCAGTCCCGACCCCGGGACAGGGTCGGGCTATGGCTACACCTTC
CAISPDPGTGSGYGYTF
>TRBJ1-1|TRBD1|TRBV6-1|.
TGTGCCAGCAGTGAAGAGGTACAGGGGCGAGCTTTCTTT
CASSEEVQGRAFF
>TRBJ2-7|.|TRBV11-3|.
TGTGCCAGCAGCCCAGGGACTTCAACCTACGAGCAGTACTTC
CASSPGTSTYEQYF
>TRBJ1-5|.|TRBV30|.
TGTGCCTGGAGTGACGGCTTCAATCAGCCCCAGCATTTT
CAWSDGFNQPQHF
>TRBJ2-3|TRBD2|TRBV11-2|few
TGTGCCAGCAGCTTACTAGCGGGAGGTGGGGCAGATACGCAGTATTTT
CASSLLAGGGADTQYF
>TRBJ1-1|.|TRBV19|.
TGTGCCAGTAAAAGATCGGGCACTGAAGCTTTCTTT
CASKRSGTEAFF
>TRBJ2-5|TRBD1|TRBV28|.
TGTGCCAGCAGCGCAGGGGGCCGTGAGACCCAGTACTTC
CASSAGGRETQYF
>TRBJ2-5|TRBD2|TRBV10-3|.
TGTGCCATCAAGCGGGGGGCTAAGGAGGAGACCCAGTACTTC
CAIKRGAKEETQYF
>TRBJ1-6|TRBD1|TRBV11-2|.
TGTGCCAGCAGCATAACGGGACAGGATAATTCACCCCTCCACTTT
CASSITGQDNSPLHF
>TRBJ2-3|TRBD2|TRBV6-1|.
TGTGCCAGCAGTGAGATTAGCGGGGAGTCGAGGCAGTATTTT
CASSEISGESRQYF
>TRBJ1-1|.|TRBV10-2|.
TGCGCCAGCAGTGTTTCCCGGATGGGGGCCACTGAAGCTTTCTTT
CASSVSRMGATEAFF
>TRBJ1-1|.|TRBV21-1|.
TGTGCCAGCAGCAGGAATGAGGTTCCTGAAGCTTTCTTT
CASSRNEVPEAFF
>TRBJ1-2|.|TRBV30|.
TGTGCCTGGAGTCGGCTAAACGGACTGACTCACTTTAACTATGGCTACACCTTC
CAWSRLNGLTHFNYGYTF
>TRBJ2-7|.|TRBV19|.
TGTGCCAGTAGTACCTACCCAAGCTCCTACGAGCAGTACTTC
CASSTYPSSYEQYF
>TRBJ1-5|.|TRBV19|.
TGTGCCAGTAGTATAGACAGGGGCAATCAGCCCCAGCATTTT
CASSIDRGNQPQHF
>TRBJ1-6|.|TRBV19|.
TGTGCCAGTAATCTGGGATTAGAGGGATCACCCCTCCACTTT
CASNLGLEGSPLHF
>TRBJ2-3|.|TRBV27|once
TGTGCCAGCAGCTACAGGGTTGGTACAGATACGCAGTATTTT
CASSYRVGTDTQYF
>TRBJ1-1|.|TRBV21-1|.
TGTGCCAGCAGCAACTTTAGCCCTATGAACACTGAAGCTTTCTTT
CASSNFSPMNTEAFF
>TRBJ1-5|.|TRBV5-1|few
TGCGCCAGCAGCTTGGGGTACAGTAGCAATCAGCCCCAGCATTTT
CASSLGYSSNQPQHF
>TRBJ2-7|.|TRBV7-3|.
TGTGCCAGCAGCCCCGATGGAGGGCCATCCTACGAGCAGTACTTC
CASSPDGGPSYEQYF
>TRBJ1-2|.|TRBV27|.
TGTGCCAGCAGTCGGGACGGGACTTATGGCTACACCTTC
CASSRDGTYGYTF
>TRBJ2-1|.|TRBV7-2|.
TGTGCCAGCAGCCTAGCCACTACCCTATACAATGAGCAGTTCTTC
CASSLATTLYNEQFF
>TRBJ2-6|.|TRBV6-1|.
TGTGCCAGCAGCCTCTCGGGGGCCAACGTCCTGACTTTC
CASSLSGANVLTF
>TRBJ1-1|.|TRBV6-1|.
TGTGCCACCAGGCGTGGGTTCGGTATGAACACTGAAGCTTTCTTT
CATRRGFGMNTEAFF
>TRBJ2-7|.|TRBV11-2|.
TGTGCCAGCAGTTCTACTAGGGCGGGCTACGAGCAGTACTTC
CASSSTRAGYEQYF
>TRBJ2-3|TRBD2|TRBV5-4|.
TGTGCCAGCAGCCTAAGGACTAGCGGGGGCCGCACAGATACGCAGTATTTT
CASSLRTSGGRTDTQYF
>TRBJ1-5|.|TRBV7-2|.
TGTGCCAGCAGCCCCGGGACGGTTGGCAATCAGCCCCAGCATTTT
CASSPGTVGNQPQHF
>TRBJ2-5|.|TRBV6-1|.
TGTGCCAGTGAAAGACGGAATTACCAAGAGACCCAGTACTTC
CASERRNYQETQYF
>TRBJ2-5|TRBD1|TRBV2|few
TGTGCCAGCAGTCCTGAGGACAGGGTGCGAGAGACCCAGTACTTC
CASSPEDRVRETQYF
>TRBJ2-2|.|TRBV7-9|.
TGTGCCAGCAGCTTAAGGCAAAACACCGGGGAGCTGTTTTTT
CASSLRQNTGELFF
>TRBJ2-2|.|TRBV2|.
TGTGCCAGCAGTGGTAGGCACTTGAACACCGGGGAGCTGTTTTTT
CASSGRHLNTGELFF
>TRBJ1-2|.|TRBV5-1|few
TGCGCCAGCAGCTTGGCCTTTGCAAGGGAGCCATCAAGCTATGGCTACACCTTC
CASSLAFAREPSSYGYTF
>TRBJ2-1|TRBD2|TRBV29-1|.
TGCAGCTCTACCCGACTAGCAGACAATGAGCAGTTCTTC
CSSTRLADNEQFF
>TRBJ2-2|.|TRBV5-1|.
TGCGCCAGCAGCTTGGCTCCAGGGCAGGTCGGGGAGCTGTTTTTT
CASSLAPGQVGELFF
>TRBJ2-7|.|TRBV18|.
TGTGCCAGCTCACCAGTTGCCCAGGGCTACGAGCAGTACTTC
CASSPVAQGYEQYF
>TRBJ2-5|.|TRBV7-3|.
TGTGCCAGCAGCTTAAACTGGGGGGAGACCCAGTACTTC
CASSLNWGETQYF
>TRBJ1-2|.|TRBV10-3|.
TGTGCCATCAGTGAGTTTTCGGGGCTGGCGGGAGGCTACACCTTC
CAISEFSGLAGGYTF
>TRBJ1-2|TRBD1|TRBV9|.
TGTGCCAGCAGCGAGGGAGGGACAGCTGGCTACACCTTC
CASSEGGTAGYTF
>TRBJ2-3|TRBD2|TRBV7-2|.
TGTGCCAGCAGCCAGACCCGGGGGGGTAGCACAGATACGCAGTATTTT
CASSQTRGGSTDTQYF
>TRBJ1-4|.|TRBV4-1|.
TGCGCCAGCAGCCGATCACATGATGAAAAACTGTTTTTT
CASSRSHDEKLFF
>TRBJ2-5|.|TRBV11-2|few
TGTGCCAGCAGCCTACTATACAGGGTCCAAGAGACCCAGTACTTC
CASSLLYRVQETQYF
>TRBJ1-5|.|TRBV6-1|.
TGTGCCAGCAGTGAAACCCCACCCGGTTCTAGCAATCAGCCCCAGCATTTT
CASSETPPGSSNQPQHF
>TRBJ1-6|.|TRBV25-1|once
TGTGCCAGCAGTGCACAATATAATTCACCCCTCCACTTT
CASSAQYNSPLHF
>TRBJ2-1|.|TRBV30|many
TGTGCAACTGGCGGGAAATCCCACAATGAGCAGTTCTTC
CATGGKSHNEQFF
>TRBJ2-7|TRBD1|TRBV27|.
TGTGCCAGCAGGCGCGAAGGGGGCGATTACGAGCAGTACTTC
CASRREGGDYEQYF
>TRBJ2-3|.|TRBV5-4|.
TGTGCCAGCAGCCCTCGAGGGGGCACAGATACGCAGTATTTT
CASSPRGGTDTQYF